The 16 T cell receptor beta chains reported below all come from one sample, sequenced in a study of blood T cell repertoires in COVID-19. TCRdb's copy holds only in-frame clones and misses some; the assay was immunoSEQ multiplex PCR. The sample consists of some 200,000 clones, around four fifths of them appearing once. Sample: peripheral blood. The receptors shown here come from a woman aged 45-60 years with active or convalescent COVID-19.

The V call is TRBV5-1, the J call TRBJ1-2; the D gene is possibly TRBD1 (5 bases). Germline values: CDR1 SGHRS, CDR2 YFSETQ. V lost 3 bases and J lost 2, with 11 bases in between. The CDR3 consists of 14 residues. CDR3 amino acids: CASSWTQGNYGYTF. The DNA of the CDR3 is TGCGCCAGCAGCTGGACCCAGGGAAACTATGGCTACACCTTC.

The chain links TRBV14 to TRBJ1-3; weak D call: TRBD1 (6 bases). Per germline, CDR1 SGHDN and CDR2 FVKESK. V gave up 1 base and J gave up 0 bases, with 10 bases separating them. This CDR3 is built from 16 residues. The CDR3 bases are TGTGCCAGCAGCCAAGGAACAGGGAGCTCTGGAAACACCATATATTTT. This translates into CASSQGTGSSGNTIYF.

The CDR3 nucleotides read TGTGCCAGCAGCCCGTTGGACAGGCTGAACACTGAAGCTTTCTTT. Translating it yields CASSPLDRLNTEAFF. The rearrangement uses TRBV3-1 (or the pseudogene TRBV3-2) and TRBJ1-1; TRBD1 matches 7 bases. Per germline, CDR1 LGHDT and CDR2 YNNKEL (reference sequence). V lost 4 bases to trimming and J lost 0 bases; unmatched junction nucleotides: 5. The CDR3 runs to 15 residues.

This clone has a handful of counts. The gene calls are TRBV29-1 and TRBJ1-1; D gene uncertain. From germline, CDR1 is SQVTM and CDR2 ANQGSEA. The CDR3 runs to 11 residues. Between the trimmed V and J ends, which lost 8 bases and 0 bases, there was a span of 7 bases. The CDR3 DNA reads TGCAGCATTCCTATGAACACTGAAGCTTTCTTT. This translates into CSIPMNTEAFF.

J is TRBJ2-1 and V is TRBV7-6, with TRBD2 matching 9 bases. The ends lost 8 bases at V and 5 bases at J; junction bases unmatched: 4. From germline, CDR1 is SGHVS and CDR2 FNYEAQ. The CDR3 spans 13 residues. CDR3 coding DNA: TGTGCCAGCGCGGGAGGGCCCGACAATGAGCAGTTCTTC. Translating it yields CASAGGPDNEQFF. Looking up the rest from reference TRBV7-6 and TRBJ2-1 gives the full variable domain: GAGVSQSPRYKVTKRGQDVALRCDPISGHVSLYWYRQALGQGPEFLTYFNYEAQQDKSGLPNDRFSAERPEGSISTLTIQRTEQRDSAMYRCASAGGPDNEQFFGPGTRLTVL.

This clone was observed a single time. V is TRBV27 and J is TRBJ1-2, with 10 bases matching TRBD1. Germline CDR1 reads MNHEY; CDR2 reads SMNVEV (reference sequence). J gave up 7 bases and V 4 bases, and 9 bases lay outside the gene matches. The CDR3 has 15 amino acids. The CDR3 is CASSSGQGVVSGYTF. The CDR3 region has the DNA TGTGCCAGCAGTTCCGGACAGGGGGTAGTGTCTGGCTACACCTTC.

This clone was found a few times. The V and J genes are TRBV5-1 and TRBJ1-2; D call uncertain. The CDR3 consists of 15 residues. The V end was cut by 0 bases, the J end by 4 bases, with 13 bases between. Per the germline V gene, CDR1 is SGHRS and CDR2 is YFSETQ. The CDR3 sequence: CASSLAGGEGYGYTF. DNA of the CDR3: TGCGCCAGCAGCTTGGCGGGCGGTGAGGGCTATGGCTACACCTTC.

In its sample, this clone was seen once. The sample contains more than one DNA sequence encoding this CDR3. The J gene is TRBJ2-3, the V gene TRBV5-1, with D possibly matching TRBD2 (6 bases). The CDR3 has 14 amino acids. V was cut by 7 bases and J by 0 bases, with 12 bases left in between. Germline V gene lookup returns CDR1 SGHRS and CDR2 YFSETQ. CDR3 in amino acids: CASSGGDSTDTQYF. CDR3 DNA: TGCGCCAGCTCCGGCGGGGATAGCACAGATACGCAGTATTTT.

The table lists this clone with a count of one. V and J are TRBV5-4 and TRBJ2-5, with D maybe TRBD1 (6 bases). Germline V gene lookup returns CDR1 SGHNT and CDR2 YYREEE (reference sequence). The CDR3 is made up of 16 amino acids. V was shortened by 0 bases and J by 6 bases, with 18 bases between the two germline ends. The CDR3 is CASSLATGRQGQTQYF. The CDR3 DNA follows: TGTGCCAGCAGCTTGGCCACGGGGCGGCAGGGGCAGACCCAGTACTTC.

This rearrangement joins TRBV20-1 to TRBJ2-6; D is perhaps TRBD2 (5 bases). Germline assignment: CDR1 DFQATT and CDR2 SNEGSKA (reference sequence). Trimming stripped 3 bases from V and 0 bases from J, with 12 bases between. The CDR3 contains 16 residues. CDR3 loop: CSASSRGGSGANVLTF. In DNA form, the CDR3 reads TGCAGTGCTAGTTCACGAGGAGGCTCTGGGGCCAACGTCCTGACTTTC.

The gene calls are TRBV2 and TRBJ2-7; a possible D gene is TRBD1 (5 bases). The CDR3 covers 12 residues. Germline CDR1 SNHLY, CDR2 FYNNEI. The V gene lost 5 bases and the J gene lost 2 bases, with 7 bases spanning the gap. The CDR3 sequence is CASSTQAYEQYV. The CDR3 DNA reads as TGTGCCAGCAGTACACAGGCCTACGAGCAGTACGTC.

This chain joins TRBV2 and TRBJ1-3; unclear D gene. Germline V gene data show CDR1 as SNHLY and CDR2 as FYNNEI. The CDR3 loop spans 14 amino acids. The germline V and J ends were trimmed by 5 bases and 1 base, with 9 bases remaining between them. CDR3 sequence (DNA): TGTGCCAGCAGTCCCCAGCGTTCTGGAAACACCATATATTTT. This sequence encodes CASSPQRSGNTIYF.

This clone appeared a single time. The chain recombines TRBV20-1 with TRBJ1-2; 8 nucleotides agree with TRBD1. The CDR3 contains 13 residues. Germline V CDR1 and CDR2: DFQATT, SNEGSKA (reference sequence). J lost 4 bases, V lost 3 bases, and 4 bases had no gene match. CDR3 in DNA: TGCAGTGCTAGTGGACAGGGTTTCTATGGCTACACCTTC. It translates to CSASGQGFYGYTF.

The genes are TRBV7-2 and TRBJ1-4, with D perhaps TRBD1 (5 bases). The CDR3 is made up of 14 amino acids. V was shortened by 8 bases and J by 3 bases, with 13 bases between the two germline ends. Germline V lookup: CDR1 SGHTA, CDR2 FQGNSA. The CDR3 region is CASSRGSPNEKLFF. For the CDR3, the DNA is TGTGCCAGCTCGCGGGGGAGCCCTAATGAAAAACTGTTTTTT. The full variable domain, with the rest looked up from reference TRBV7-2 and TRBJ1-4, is GAGVSQSPSNKVTEKGKDVELRCDPISGHTALYWYRQSLGQGLEFLIYFQGNSAPDKSGLPSDRFSAERTGGSVSTLTIQRTQQEDSAVYLCASSRGSPNEKLFFGSGTQLSVL.

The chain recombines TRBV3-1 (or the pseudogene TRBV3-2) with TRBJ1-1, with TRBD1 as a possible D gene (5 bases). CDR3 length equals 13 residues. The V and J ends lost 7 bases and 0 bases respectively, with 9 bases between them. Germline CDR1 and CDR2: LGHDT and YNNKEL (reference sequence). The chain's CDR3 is CASMGPMNTEAFF. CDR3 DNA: TGTGCCAGCATGGGGCCTATGAACACTGAAGCTTTCTTT.

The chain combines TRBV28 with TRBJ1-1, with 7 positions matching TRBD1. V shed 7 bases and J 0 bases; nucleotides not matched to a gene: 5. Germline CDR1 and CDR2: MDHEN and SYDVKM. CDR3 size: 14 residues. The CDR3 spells CASTTGQMNTEAFF. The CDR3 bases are TGTGCCAGCACCACGGGACAGATGAACACTGAAGCTTTCTTT. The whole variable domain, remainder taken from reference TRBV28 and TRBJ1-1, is DVKVTQSSRYLVKRTGEKVFLECVQDMDHENMFWYRQDPGLGLRLIYFSYDVKMKEKGDIPEGYSVSREKKERFSLILESASTNQTSMYLCASTTGQMNTEAFFGQGTRLTVV.